Each of the 21 T cell receptor beta chains below was sequenced from the same sample in a study of T cell clonality in common variable immunodeficiency. The protocol was immunoSEQ multiplex PCR, while the TCRdb copy is restricted to in-frame clones and leaves out a portion. The record shows approximately 46,000 clones for this sample, with no singletons present. The sequenced sample was peripheral blood mononuclear cells. The receptors shown here come from a person aged 18-69 years in good health.

This clone was detected many times. This chain's CDR3 is CASSIGDRGRVGYTF. Incomplete CDR3 DNA: TGTGCCAGCAGTATAGGAGACAGGGGGCGCGTCGGC. The chain couples TRBV28 to TRBJ1-2; 10 positions match TRBD1. Coverage ceases 3 residues before the CDR3 finishes, and the germline J gene fills in the end. Germline loops: CDR1 MDHEN, CDR2 SYDVKM. This CDR3 is 15 amino acids long.

This clone was detected many times. A read error may produce the germline difference seen at one junction end. The read ends 3 residues shy of where the CDR3 ends; the end is completed using the germline J gene. The chain has TRBV12-3 or TRBV12-4 and TRBJ2-2; 7 nucleotides align to TRBD2. The CDR3 covers 15 residues. The covered CDR3 bases are TGCGCCAGCAGTCCCGGGGTGGGGGGGATCGGGGAG. This gives the protein CASSPGVGGIGE. In full, the CDR3 reads CASSPGVGGIGELFF.

About this clone: The sequenced fragment ends 3 residues before the CDR3 boundary, so the rest is inferred from the germline J gene. This rearrangement joins TRBV7-9 to TRBJ2-3; 9 positions agree with TRBD1. This CDR3 is built from 15 residues. CDR1 and CDR2 from the germline V gene are SEHNR and FQNEAQ (reference sequence). This CDR3 reads CASSLVGQGIETQYF. The CDR3 DNA, read in part, is TGTGCCAGCAGCTTAGTGGGACAGGGAATAGAGACG. Full variable domain (missing parts from reference TRBV7-9 and TRBJ2-3): DTGVSQNPRHKITKRGQNVTFRCDPISEHNRLYWYRQTLGQGPEFLTYFQNEAQLEKSRLLSDRFSAERPKGSFSTLEIQRTEQGDSAMYLCASSLVGQGIETQYFGPGTRLTVL.

In this sample, this clone turned up many times. The sequenced fragment ends 3 residues before the CDR3 boundary, so the rest is inferred from the germline J gene. The J gene is TRBJ2-3, the V gene TRBV5-4; the match to TRBD1 covers 11 bases. The CDR3 runs 15 residues. The germline gives CDR1 SGHNT, CDR2 YYREEE (reference sequence). V shed 7 bases and J 6 bases; nucleotides not matched to a gene: 10. CDR3 sequence reads: CASFTGTGGPDTQYF. The CDR3 bases that were read are TGTGCCAGCTTCACCGGGACAGGGGGGCCCGATACG.

This clone was recorded at least ten times. The read terminates 3 residues ahead of where the CDR3 ends, so the germline J gene completes it. The rearrangement joins TRBV10-3 to TRBJ2-1; the D gene is possibly TRBD1 (6 bases). Between the trimmed V and J ends, which lost 5 bases and 4 bases, there was a span of 15 bases. Germline loops: CDR1 ENHRY, CDR2 SYGVKD. This CDR3 spans 15 amino acids. CDR3 sequence reads: CAISQGLEGYNEQFF. The sequenced CDR3 bases are TGTGCCATCAGTCAGGGGCTCGAAGGATACAATGAG.

This clone was seen ten or more times. The sequence runs out 3 residues before the end of the CDR3; the remainder is reconstructed from the germline J gene. The chain combines TRBV2 with TRBJ1-2, with a weak D call TRBD1 (5 bases). This CDR3 spans 16 amino acids. Germline V gene lookup returns CDR1 SNHLY and CDR2 FYNNEI. The CDR3 here is CASSEAGRPSTDTYTF. Incomplete CDR3 DNA: TGTGCCAGCAGTGAAGCGGGGCGGCCCAGCACAGATACC.

This clone was found many times. The read stops 3 residues short of the end of the CDR3; the missing end is completed from the germline J gene. This chain connects TRBV20-1 to TRBJ2-1; 8 bases are a match to TRBD2. This CDR3 region has 13 residues. V gave up 8 bases and J gave up 2 bases; unmatched junction bases: 5. Germline CDR1 is DFQATT and CDR2 is SNEGSKA (reference sequence). The sequenced CDR3 bases are TGCAGTACCCCGGGACTAGCCTACAATGAG. As protein: CSTPGLAYNE. The CDR3 reads in full as CSTPGLAYNEQFF.

With respect to this clone: The missing CDR3 end, 3 residues past where the read stops, is filled in from the germline J gene. This chain connects TRBV18 to TRBJ1-2; TRBD1 is a possible D gene (6 bases). The CDR3 extends over 16 amino acids. Per the germline V gene, CDR1 is KGHSH and CDR2 is LQKENI. CDR3 sequence reads: CASSPRITHRTDTYTF. The CDR3 bases that were read are TGTGCCAGCTCACCACGGATTACCCATCGGACAGATACC. The variable domain in full, completed from reference TRBV18 and TRBJ1-2, reads NAGVMQNPRHLVRRRGQEARLRCSPMKGHSHVYWYRQLPEEGLKFMVYLQKENIIDESGMPKERFSAEFPKEGPSILRIQQVVRGDSAAYFCASSPRITHRTDTYTFGSGTRLTVV.

This clone was seen repeatedly, ten times or more. The read comes to an end 3 residues before the CDR3 does, leaving the germline J gene to fill in the end. Other DNA sequences of this sample code for an identical CDR3. V and J are TRBV18 and TRBJ1-3, with D possibly matching TRBD1 (5 bases). Germline V gives CDR1 KGHSH, CDR2 LQKENI. The CDR3 extends over 16 amino acids. Trimming took 4 bases from V and 3 from J, leaving 16 bases between them. This chain's CDR3 is CASSQSSQGGGNTIYF. CDR3 DNA (partial): TGTGCCAGCTCACAGTCGAGCCAGGGAGGTGGAAACACC.

On this clone itself: One end of the junction varies from germline; a read error may be responsible. The observed sequence ends 3 residues before the CDR3 terminus, with the missing tail filled in from the germline J gene. Additional DNA sequences in this sample encode the identical CDR3. V is TRBV19 and J is TRBJ1-3; no reliable D call. This CDR3 has 14 residues. Germline CDR1 LNHDA, CDR2 SQIVND (reference sequence). CDR3 bases read: TGTGCCAGTAGTATGGTAGGGTCCGGAAACACA. Translated: CASSMVGSGNT. The CDR3 in full is CASSMVGSGNTIYF.

In this sample, this clone turned up many times. The DNA ends 3 residues before the CDR3 does, and the rest of the CDR3 is filled in from the germline J gene. The genes are TRBV20-1 and TRBJ2-1, with 11 bases identical to TRBD2. This CDR3 spans 19 amino acids. CDR1 is DFQATT and CDR2 is SNEGSKA in the germline V gene (reference sequence). Trimming removed 8 bases from V and 0 bases from J; junction bases left unmatched: 18. The CDR3 bases that were read are TGCAGTCTCCCAAGTGATAGCGGGGGGGTAGAGAGCTCCTACAATGAG. Translating gives CSLPSDSGGVESSYNE. Given in full, the CDR3 is CSLPSDSGGVESSYNEQFF.

Ten or more counts support this clone. The sequence runs out 3 residues before the end of the CDR3; the remainder is reconstructed from the germline J gene. The chain carries TRBV11-2 and TRBJ2-7; 9 nucleotides agree with TRBD1. Trimming removed 1 base from V and 3 bases from J; junction bases left unmatched: 4. The CDR3 is 15 amino acids. Per the germline V gene, CDR1 is SGHAT and CDR2 is FQNNGV. CDR3 DNA (partial): TGTGCCAGCAGCTTAGGGACAGGGGAGATCTACGAG. Its translation: CASSLGTGEIYE. The entire CDR3 is CASSLGTGEIYEQYF.

Many counts were recorded for this clone. The sequenced fragment ends 3 residues before the CDR3 boundary, so the rest is inferred from the germline J gene. V gene TRBV30 combines with J gene TRBJ1-1; 7 positions agree with TRBD1. J was trimmed by 1 base and V by 5 bases; bases with no gene match: 7. Germline CDR1 and CDR2: GTSNPN and SVGIG (reference sequence). CDR3 size: 14 residues. The chain's CDR3 is CAWQLGTENTEAFF. CDR3 DNA (partial): TGTGCCTGGCAACTGGGGACAGAGAACACTGAA.

This clone came up many times. The CDR3 end is not reached by the read, which stops 3 residues before it; the germline J gene fills it in. The genes are TRBV5-1 and TRBJ2-5; 7 positions agree with TRBD1. Germline CDR1 is SGHRS and CDR2 is YFSETQ. Unmatched junction bases numbered 1, after V lost 2 bases and J lost 3 bases. The CDR3 extends over 13 amino acids. Incomplete CDR3 DNA: TGCGCCAGCAGCTTTGGACAGGAAGAGACC. Amino acid sequence: CASSFGQEET. The whole CDR3 sequence is CASSFGQEETQYF.

This clone is medium-sized. Partial CDR3 DNA: TGTGCCAGCAGTGAAGGGACAGGAGGGGCAGATACG. It specifies CASSEGTGGADT. The entire CDR3 is CASSEGTGGADTQYF. This sequence joins TRBV6-1 and TRBJ2-3, with D possibly matching TRBD1 (7 bases). Read data end 3 residues before the CDR3 end; the end is taken from the germline J gene. From germline, CDR1 is MNHNS and CDR2 SASEGT. The V and J ends lost 1 base and 4 bases respectively, with 12 bases between them. This CDR3 is built from 15 residues.

This clone was seen a handful of times. The read stops 3 residues short of the end of the CDR3; the missing end is completed from the germline J gene. V is TRBV7-9 and J is TRBJ2-7; 7 bases are a match to TRBD1. From germline, CDR1 is SEHNR and CDR2 FQNEAQ (reference sequence). The CDR3 loop spans 13 amino acids. V dropped 5 bases and J dropped 4; count of bases not matched to a gene: 5. Here the CDR3 reads CASSAGTAYEQYF. The covered CDR3 bases are TGTGCCAGCAGCGCCGGGACAGCTTACGAG. Looking up the rest from reference TRBV7-9 and TRBJ2-7 gives the full variable domain: DTGVSQNPRHKITKRGQNVTFRCDPISEHNRLYWYRQTLGQGPEFLTYFQNEAQLEKSRLLSDRFSAERPKGSFSTLEIQRTEQGDSAMYLCASSAGTAYEQYFGPGTRLTVT.

This clone was counted many times. The sequenced fragment ends 3 residues before the CDR3 boundary, so the rest is inferred from the germline J gene. The chain has TRBV28 and TRBJ2-1, with a possible D match to TRBD1 (5 bases). CDR3 length equals 15 residues. The V gene's germline CDR1 is MDHEN and CDR2 SYDVKM. Trimming removed 1 base from V and 5 bases from J, with 12 bases in between. The covered CDR3 bases are TGTGCCAGCAGTTTATCTGGGGCAGGGAACAATGAG. This encodes CASSLSGAGNNE. The complete CDR3 protein is CASSLSGAGNNEQFF.

In this sample, this clone turned up many times. The DNA ends 3 residues before the CDR3 does, and the rest of the CDR3 is filled in from the germline J gene. The rearrangement uses TRBV10-1 and TRBJ2-2; TRBD1 aligns across 12 bases. Germline values: CDR1 WNHNN, CDR2 SYGVQD (reference sequence). V shed 4 bases, J shed 6 bases, and the junction held 3 bases outside the gene matches. This CDR3 spans 15 amino acids. CDR3 in amino acids: CASSAGTGGPGELFF. The part of the CDR3 DNA that was read is TGCGCCAGCAGTGCGGGGACAGGGGGCCCCGGGGAG.

This clone appeared many times. The CDR3 end lies 3 residues beyond the end of the read and is filled in from the germline J gene. The V call is TRBV5-1, the J call TRBJ2-3; 11 nucleotides line up with TRBD2. The CDR3 is 17 amino acids. Germline trimming cut 0 bases from V and 2 bases from J; bases unmatched to any gene: 5. Germline CDR1 and CDR2: SGHRS and YFSETQ. CDR3 in amino acids: CASSLAFSGGATDTQYF. Partial CDR3 DNA: TGCGCCAGCAGCTTGGCGTTTAGCGGGGGGGCCACAGATACG. Full variable domain (missing parts from reference TRBV5-1 and TRBJ2-3): KAGVTQTPRYLIKTRGQQVTLSCSPISGHRSVSWYQQTPGQGLQFLFEYFSETQRNKGNFPGRFSGRQFSNSRSEMNVSTLELGDSALYLCASSLAFSGGATDTQYFGPGTRLTVL.

This clone has ten or more counts. Read data end 3 residues before the CDR3 end; the end is taken from the germline J gene. The rearrangement uses TRBV20-1 and TRBJ2-7; TRBD1 is a possible D gene (5 bases). Trimming took off 0 bases at V and 1 base at J, with 13 bases between the two ends. The CDR3 length is 15 residues. Germline V gene sequence: CDR1 DFQATT, CDR2 SNEGSKA (reference sequence). Incomplete CDR3 DNA: TGCAGTGCTAGAGATCGGACAACCTATTCCTACGAG. Translated: CSARDRTTYSYE. The entire CDR3 protein reads CSARDRTTYSYEQYF.

This clone was counted many times. Coverage ceases 3 residues before the CDR3 finishes, and the germline J gene fills in the end. The chain recombines TRBV7-6 with TRBJ2-2, with TRBD1 as a possible D gene (5 bases). This CDR3 spans 13 amino acids. V was cut by 5 bases and J by 6 bases, with 10 bases left in between. The germline V gene has CDR1 SGHVS and CDR2 FNYEAQ. The CDR3 is CASSVRVAGELFF. CDR3 bases read: TGTGCCAGCAGCGTCAGGGTTGCCGGGGAG.